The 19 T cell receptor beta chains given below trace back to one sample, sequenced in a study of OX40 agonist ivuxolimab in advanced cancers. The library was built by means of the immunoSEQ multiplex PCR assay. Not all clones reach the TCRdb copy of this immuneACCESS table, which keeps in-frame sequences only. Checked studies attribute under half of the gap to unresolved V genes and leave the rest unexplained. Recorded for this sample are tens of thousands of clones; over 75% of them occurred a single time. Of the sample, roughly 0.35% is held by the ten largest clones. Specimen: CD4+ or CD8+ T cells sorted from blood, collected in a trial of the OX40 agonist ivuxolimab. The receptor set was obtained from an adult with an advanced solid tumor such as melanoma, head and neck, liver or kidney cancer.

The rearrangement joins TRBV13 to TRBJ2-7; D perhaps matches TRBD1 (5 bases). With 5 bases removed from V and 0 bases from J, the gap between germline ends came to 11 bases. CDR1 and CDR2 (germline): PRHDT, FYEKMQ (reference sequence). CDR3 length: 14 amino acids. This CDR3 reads CASSQGSSSYEQYF. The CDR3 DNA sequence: TGTGCCAGCAGCCAGGGAAGCTCCTCCTACGAGCAGTACTTC.

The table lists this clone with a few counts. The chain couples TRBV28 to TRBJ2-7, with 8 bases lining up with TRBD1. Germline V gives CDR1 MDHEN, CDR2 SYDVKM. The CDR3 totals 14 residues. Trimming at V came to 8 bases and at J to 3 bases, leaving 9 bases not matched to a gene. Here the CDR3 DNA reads TGTGCCAGCTCCGAGGGACAGGTCCTCTACGAGCAGTACTTC. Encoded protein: CASSEGQVLYEQYF. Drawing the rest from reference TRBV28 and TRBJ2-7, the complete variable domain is DVKVTQSSRYLVKRTGEKVFLECVQDMDHENMFWYRQDPGLGLRLIYFSYDVKMKEKGDIPEGYSVSREKKERFSLILESASTNQTSMYLCASSEGQVLYEQYFGPGTRLTVT.

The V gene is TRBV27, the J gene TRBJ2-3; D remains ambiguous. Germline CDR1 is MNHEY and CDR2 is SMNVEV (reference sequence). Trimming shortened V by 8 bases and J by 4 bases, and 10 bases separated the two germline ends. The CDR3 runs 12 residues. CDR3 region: CASGIRADTQYF. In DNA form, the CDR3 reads TGTGCCAGCGGCATAAGAGCAGATACGCAGTATTTT.

The CDR3 DNA sequence: TGCACCATAGACAGGGGCACTGAAGCTTTCTTT. This translates into CTIDRGTEAFF. The rearrangement uses TRBV29-1 and TRBJ1-1; 8 bases map to TRBD1. Germline V gives CDR1 SQVTM, CDR2 ANQGSEA. There are 11 residues in the CDR3.

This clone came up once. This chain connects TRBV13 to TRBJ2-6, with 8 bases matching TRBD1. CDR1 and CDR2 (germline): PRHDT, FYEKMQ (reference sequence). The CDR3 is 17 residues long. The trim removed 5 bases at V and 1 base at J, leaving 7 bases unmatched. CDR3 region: CASSSGQGVSGANVLTF. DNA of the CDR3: TGTGCCAGCAGCAGCGGACAGGGAGTATCTGGGGCCAACGTCCTGACTTTC.

CDR3 protein: CASGSNEKLFF. DNA of the CDR3: TGTGCCAGCGGATCCAATGAAAAACTGTTTTTT. This chain links TRBV5-4 with TRBJ1-4, with D uncertain. V was pared by 7 bases and J by 5 bases, with 6 bases between. This CDR3 region has 11 residues. The V gene's germline CDR1 is SGHNT and CDR2 YYREEE (reference sequence).

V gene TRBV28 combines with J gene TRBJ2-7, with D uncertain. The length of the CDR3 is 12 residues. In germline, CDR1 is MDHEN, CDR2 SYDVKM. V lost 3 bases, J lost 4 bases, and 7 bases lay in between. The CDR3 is CASSFDPYEQYF. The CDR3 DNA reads TGTGCCAGCAGTTTTGACCCTTACGAGCAGTACTTC.

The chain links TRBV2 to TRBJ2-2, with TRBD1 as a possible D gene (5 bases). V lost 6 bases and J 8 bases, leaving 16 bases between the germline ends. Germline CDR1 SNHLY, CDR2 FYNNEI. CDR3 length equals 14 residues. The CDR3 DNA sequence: TGTGCCAGCAGATCTGACAGTAGGGGAGGGGAGCTGTTTTTT. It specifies CASRSDSRGGELFF.

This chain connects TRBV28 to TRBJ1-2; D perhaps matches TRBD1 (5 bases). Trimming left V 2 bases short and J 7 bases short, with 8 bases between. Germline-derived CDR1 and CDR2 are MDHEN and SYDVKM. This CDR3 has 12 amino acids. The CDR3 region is CASSLAGFGYTF. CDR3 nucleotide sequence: TGTGCCAGCAGTTTAGCAGGGTTTGGCTACACCTTC.

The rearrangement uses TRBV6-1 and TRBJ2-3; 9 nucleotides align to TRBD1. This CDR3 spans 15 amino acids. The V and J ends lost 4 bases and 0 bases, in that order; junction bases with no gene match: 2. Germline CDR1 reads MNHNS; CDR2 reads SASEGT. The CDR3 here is CASSGTGVSTDTQYF. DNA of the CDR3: TGTGCCAGCAGTGGGACAGGGGTTAGCACAGATACGCAGTATTTT.

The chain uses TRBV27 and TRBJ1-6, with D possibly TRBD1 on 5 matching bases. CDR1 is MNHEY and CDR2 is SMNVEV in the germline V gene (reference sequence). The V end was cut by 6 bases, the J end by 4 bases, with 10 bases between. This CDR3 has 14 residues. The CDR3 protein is CASRRDGYNSPLHF. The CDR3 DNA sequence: TGTGCCAGCAGGAGGGACGGTTATAATTCACCCCTCCACTTT.

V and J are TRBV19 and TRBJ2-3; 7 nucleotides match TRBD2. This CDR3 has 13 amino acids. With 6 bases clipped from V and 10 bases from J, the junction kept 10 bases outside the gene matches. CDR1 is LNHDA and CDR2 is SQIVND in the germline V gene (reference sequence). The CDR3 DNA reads TGTGCCAGTAGCATGCTTATCCGGGAGGCGCAGTATTTT. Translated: CASSMLIREAQYF.

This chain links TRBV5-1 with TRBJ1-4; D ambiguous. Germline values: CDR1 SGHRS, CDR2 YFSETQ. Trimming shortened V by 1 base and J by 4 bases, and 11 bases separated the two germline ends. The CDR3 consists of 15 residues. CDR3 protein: CASSLRSRNNEKLFF. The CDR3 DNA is TGCGCCAGCAGCTTGAGGTCCAGGAATAATGAAAAACTGTTTTTT.

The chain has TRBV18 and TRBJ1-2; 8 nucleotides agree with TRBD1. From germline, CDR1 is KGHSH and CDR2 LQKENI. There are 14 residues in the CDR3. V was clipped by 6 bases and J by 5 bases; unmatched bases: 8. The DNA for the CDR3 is TGTGCCAGCTCTCTGGACAGGGCCCCGTATGGCTACACCTTC. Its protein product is CASSLDRAPYGYTF.

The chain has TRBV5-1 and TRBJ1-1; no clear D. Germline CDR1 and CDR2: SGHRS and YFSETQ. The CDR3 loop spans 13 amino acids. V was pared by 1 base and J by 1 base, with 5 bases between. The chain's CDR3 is CASSLHRNTEAFF. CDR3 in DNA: TGCGCCAGCAGCTTGCACAGGAACACTGAAGCTTTCTTT. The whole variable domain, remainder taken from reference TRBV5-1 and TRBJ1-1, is KAGVTQTPRYLIKTRGQQVTLSCSPISGHRSVSWYQQTPGQGLQFLFEYFSETQRNKGNFPGRFSGRQFSNSRSEMNVSTLELGDSALYLCASSLHRNTEAFFGQGTRLTVV.

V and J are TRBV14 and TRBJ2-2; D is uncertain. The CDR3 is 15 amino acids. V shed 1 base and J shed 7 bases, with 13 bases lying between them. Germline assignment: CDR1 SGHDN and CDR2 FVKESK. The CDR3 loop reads CASSQVGFGVGELFF. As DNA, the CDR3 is TGTGCCAGCAGCCAAGTCGGGTTCGGAGTCGGGGAGCTGTTTTTT.

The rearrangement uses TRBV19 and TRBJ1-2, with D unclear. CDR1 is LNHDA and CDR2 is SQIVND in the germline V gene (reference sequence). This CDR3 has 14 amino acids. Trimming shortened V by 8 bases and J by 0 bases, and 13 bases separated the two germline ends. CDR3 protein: CASSTDRANYGYTF. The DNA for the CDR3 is TGTGCCAGTTCGACGGACCGAGCTAACTATGGCTACACCTTC.

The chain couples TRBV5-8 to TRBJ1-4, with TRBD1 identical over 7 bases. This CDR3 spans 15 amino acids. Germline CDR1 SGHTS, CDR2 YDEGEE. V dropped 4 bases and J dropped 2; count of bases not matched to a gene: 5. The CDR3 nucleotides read TGTGCCAGCAGCCCGACAGGGAACACTAATGAAAAACTGTTTTTT. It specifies CASSPTGNTNEKLFF.

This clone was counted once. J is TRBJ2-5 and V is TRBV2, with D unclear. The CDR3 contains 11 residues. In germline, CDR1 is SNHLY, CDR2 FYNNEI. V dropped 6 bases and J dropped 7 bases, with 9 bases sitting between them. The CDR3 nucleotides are TGTGCCAGCAGCCCCCTCGGGACCCAGTACTTC. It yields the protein CASSPLGTQYF.